The rows below give T cell receptor beta chains drawn from one sample of a study of shared clonotypes between healthy human individuals. Sequencing was performed with immunoSEQ multiplex PCR; in TCRdb, only in-frame clones are kept and a portion is missing. The table includes about a million clones, 60% to 80% detected once. Sequencing was carried out using memory CD4+ T cells from PBMCs. The receptors were sampled from a man between 18 and 35 years old in good health. Some clones in this sample may be carry-over from other donors' samples. Both conserved end residues are part of each CDR3. D genes are given only for firm matches. The size field is filled for only some rows; it gives once, few, many or a size class.

j_gene: TRBJ1-2; abundance: NA; v_gene: TRBV7-2; d_gene: NA; CDR3nt: TGTGCCAGCAGCCCCCCTGGGGCACTGCTAGTCTCTTATGGCTACACCTTC; CDR3aa: CASSPPGALLVSYGYTF
j_gene: TRBJ2-5; abundance: NA; v_gene: TRBV9; d_gene: NA; CDR3nt: TGTGCCAGCAGCGTAGGAACGGAGCAGCCCCAAGAGACCCAGTACTTC; CDR3aa: CASSVGTEQPQETQYF
j_gene: TRBJ2-3; abundance: NA; v_gene: TRBV5-1; d_gene: NA; CDR3nt: TGCGCCAGCACCCGCATCCCTGGGGATACGCAGTATTTT; CDR3aa: CASTRIPGDTQYF
j_gene: TRBJ2-3; abundance: many; v_gene: TRBV19; d_gene: NA; CDR3nt: TGTGCCAGTAGTAAAGACGCAGGGAGGTCCACGCAGTATTTT; CDR3aa: CASSKDAGRSTQYF
j_gene: TRBJ2-7; abundance: NA; v_gene: TRBV19; d_gene: NA; CDR3nt: TGTGCCAGTAGTACTAGACAGTGGCACGAGCAGTACTTC; CDR3aa: CASSTRQWHEQYF
j_gene: TRBJ1-2; abundance: NA; v_gene: TRBV7-9; d_gene: NA; CDR3nt: TGTGCCAGCAGCTTAGCCACGGGCTATGGCTACACCTTC; CDR3aa: CASSLATGYGYTF
j_gene: TRBJ1-5; abundance: NA; v_gene: TRBV30; d_gene: NA; CDR3nt: TGTGCCTGGAGCCCCTTGGAGCAGGGCAATCAGCCCCAGCATTTT; CDR3aa: CAWSPLEQGNQPQHF
j_gene: TRBJ1-3; abundance: NA; v_gene: TRBV19; d_gene: NA; CDR3nt: TGTGCCAGTAGTACCATGGACCGTCACTCTGGAAACACCATATATTTT; CDR3aa: CASSTMDRHSGNTIYF
j_gene: TRBJ2-7; abundance: NA; v_gene: TRBV28; d_gene: NA; CDR3nt: TGTGCCAGCAGTGGGTCGTACTACGAGCAGTACTTC; CDR3aa: CASSGSYYEQYF
j_gene: TRBJ2-3; abundance: NA; v_gene: TRBV5-4; d_gene: TRBD2; CDR3nt: TGTGCCAGCAGCCTGGGACTAGCGGGAGGGCCTTCCGATACGCAGTATTTT; CDR3aa: CASSLGLAGGPSDTQYF
j_gene: TRBJ2-7; abundance: once; v_gene: TRBV28; d_gene: TRBD2; CDR3nt: TGTGCCAGCAGTTCCCTGTTGAAGCAGCGGGGAGCCTGGGAGCAGTACTTC; CDR3aa: CASSSLLKQRGAWEQYF
j_gene: TRBJ1-1; abundance: once; v_gene: TRBV28; d_gene: TRBD1; CDR3nt: TGTGCCAGCAGAATCGACAGGGGGCTATTGAGCACTGAAGCTTTCTTT; CDR3aa: CASRIDRGLLSTEAFF
j_gene: TRBJ2-7; abundance: NA; v_gene: TRBV5-1; d_gene: NA; CDR3nt: TGCGCCAGCAGCTTGGAACGAGCCCTATACGAGCAGTACTTC; CDR3aa: CASSLERALYEQYF
j_gene: TRBJ2-7; abundance: NA; v_gene: TRBV28; d_gene: TRBD2; CDR3nt: TGTGCCAGCAGTTTAATCGGGACCGATCGGGACGGGAGGTTGTCCTACGAGCAGTACTTC; CDR3aa: CASSLIGTDRDGRLSYEQYF
j_gene: TRBJ2-7; abundance: once; v_gene: TRBV7-8; d_gene: NA; CDR3nt: TGTGCCAGCAGCTTAGGGTCGGGCGCCGCACTCTACGAGCAGTACTTC; CDR3aa: CASSLGSGAALYEQYF
j_gene: TRBJ1-5; abundance: NA; v_gene: TRBV28; d_gene: NA; CDR3nt: TGTGCCAGCAGTTTCGTGTATCAGCCCCAGCATTTT; CDR3aa: CASSFVYQPQHF
j_gene: TRBJ2-7; abundance: NA; v_gene: TRBV11-2; d_gene: TRBD1; CDR3nt: TGTGCCAGCAGCTTGGACAGGGAGAGCGAGCAGTACTTC; CDR3aa: CASSLDRESEQYF
j_gene: TRBJ2-1; abundance: NA; v_gene: TRBV13; d_gene: TRBD2; CDR3nt: TGTGCCAGCAGCACTTTAGCGGGAGGGCGAAATGAGCAGTTCTTC; CDR3aa: CASSTLAGGRNEQFF
j_gene: TRBJ1-3; abundance: NA; v_gene: TRBV7-9; d_gene: NA; CDR3nt: TGTGCCAGCAGCTTAGGGGACGGCTCTGGAAACACCATATATTTT; CDR3aa: CASSLGDGSGNTIYF
j_gene: TRBJ1-4; abundance: NA; v_gene: TRBV4-3; d_gene: NA; CDR3nt: TGCGCCAGCAGCCAAGATTATCTGAGGGATGAAAAACTGTTTTTT; CDR3aa: CASSQDYLRDEKLFF
j_gene: TRBJ2-7; abundance: few; v_gene: TRBV2; d_gene: NA; CDR3nt: TGTGCCAGCAGGGGGACACAGAGCTCCTACGAGCAGTACTTC; CDR3aa: CASRGTQSSYEQYF
j_gene: TRBJ1-1; abundance: NA; v_gene: TRBV5-4; d_gene: TRBD1; CDR3nt: TGTGCCAGCAGCCCGTGGGACAGGGGCAAGTTGGAAGCTTTCTTT; CDR3aa: CASSPWDRGKLEAFF
j_gene: TRBJ2-7; abundance: NA; v_gene: TRBV2; d_gene: TRBD2; CDR3nt: TGTGCCAGCAGTGCCGGACTAGCGGCCTACGAGCAGTACTTC; CDR3aa: CASSAGLAAYEQYF
j_gene: TRBJ1-1; abundance: few; v_gene: TRBV20-1; d_gene: NA; CDR3nt: TGCAGTGTCTCCGGGACAAAAGCTTTCTTT; CDR3aa: CSVSGTKAFF
j_gene: TRBJ1-1; abundance: NA; v_gene: TRBV7-9; d_gene: NA; CDR3nt: TGTGCCAGCAGCTTAGACAGCTTGGGAATCCTTTTT; CDR3aa: CASSLDSLGILF
j_gene: TRBJ1-5; abundance: NA; v_gene: TRBV5-4; d_gene: TRBD1; CDR3nt: TGTGCCAGCAGCACAGACAGGGGGCTTACTCAGCCCCAGCATTTT; CDR3aa: CASSTDRGLTQPQHF
j_gene: TRBJ1-4; abundance: NA; v_gene: TRBV28; d_gene: NA; CDR3nt: TGTGCCACTAAGGGGTTGGGAGTTGCAACTAATGAAAAACTGTTTTTT; CDR3aa: CATKGLGVATNEKLFF
j_gene: TRBJ2-5; abundance: NA; v_gene: TRBV11-2; d_gene: TRBD1; CDR3nt: TGTGCCAGCAGCCCGCAGGGGGCGTTTGAGGAGACCCAGTACTTC; CDR3aa: CASSPQGAFEETQYF
j_gene: TRBJ1-3; abundance: NA; v_gene: TRBV5-1; d_gene: NA; CDR3nt: TGCGCCAGCAGCCTTCAAGCATCTGGAAACACCATATATTTT; CDR3aa: CASSLQASGNTIYF
j_gene: TRBJ2-3; abundance: few; v_gene: TRBV28; d_gene: NA; CDR3nt: TGTGCCAGCAGTTTGCGACACACAGATACGCAGTATTTT; CDR3aa: CASSLRHTDTQYF
j_gene: TRBJ2-7; abundance: NA; v_gene: TRBV21-1; d_gene: NA; CDR3nt: TGTGCCAGCAGCAAAGGGACTAGCGGGAGGGAGTCCTACGAGCAGTACTTC; CDR3aa: CASSKGTSGRESYEQYF
j_gene: TRBJ1-3; abundance: NA; v_gene: TRBV18; d_gene: NA; CDR3nt: TGTGCCAGCTCACAACTAGACTCTGGAAACACCATATATTTT; CDR3aa: CASSQLDSGNTIYF
j_gene: TRBJ2-1; abundance: once; v_gene: TRBV7-9; d_gene: TRBD2; CDR3nt: TGTGCCAGCAGCTCCGATGGTGCGGGAGGGAGTGAGCAGTTCTTC; CDR3aa: CASSSDGAGGSEQFF
j_gene: TRBJ1-2; abundance: NA; v_gene: TRBV14; d_gene: TRBD1; CDR3nt: TGTGCCAGCAGCCTTACAGGGGCGCCGGACTATGGCTACACCTTC; CDR3aa: CASSLTGAPDYGYTF
j_gene: TRBJ2-6; abundance: NA; v_gene: TRBV11-2; d_gene: NA; CDR3nt: TGTGCCAGCAGCTTACGGGTAAAGCAGGTCGGGGCCAACGTCCTGACTTTC; CDR3aa: CASSLRVKQVGANVLTF
j_gene: TRBJ1-1; abundance: NA; v_gene: TRBV6-5; d_gene: NA; CDR3nt: TGTGCCAGCACCGAGGGACTCCCGAACACTGAAGCTTTCTTT; CDR3aa: CASTEGLPNTEAFF
j_gene: TRBJ2-3; abundance: NA; v_gene: TRBV27; d_gene: NA; CDR3nt: TGTGCCAGCAGCACCCTCCCGGGGGCGGTTGCAGATACGCAGTATTTT; CDR3aa: CASSTLPGAVADTQYF
j_gene: TRBJ1-5; abundance: few; v_gene: TRBV6-1; d_gene: NA; CDR3nt: TGTGCCAGCTTAGGACGGCAGCCCCAGCATTTT; CDR3aa: CASLGRQPQHF
j_gene: TRBJ1-1; abundance: NA; v_gene: TRBV28; d_gene: NA; CDR3nt: TGTGCCAGCAGTTTATGGCTAAACACTGAAGCTTTCTTT; CDR3aa: CASSLWLNTEAFF
j_gene: TRBJ2-1; abundance: NA; v_gene: TRBV15; d_gene: NA; CDR3nt: TGTGCCACCAGCGCCTTTAGTTCCTACAATGAGCAGTTCTTC; CDR3aa: CATSAFSSYNEQFF
j_gene: TRBJ2-1; abundance: many; v_gene: TRBV9; d_gene: NA; CDR3nt: TGTGCCAGCAGCGTAGAACCGAGGGGTGAGCAGTTCTTC; CDR3aa: CASSVEPRGEQFF
j_gene: TRBJ2-2; abundance: NA; v_gene: TRBV11-3; d_gene: NA; CDR3nt: TGTGCCAGCAGCTTAGGGGCGGGGGCGCGGACCGGGGAGCTGTTTTTT; CDR3aa: CASSLGAGARTGELFF
j_gene: TRBJ1-1; abundance: few; v_gene: TRBV19; d_gene: NA; CDR3nt: TGTGCCAGTAGTGCCCGACAGCGAGAGAACACTGAAGCTTTCTTT; CDR3aa: CASSARQRENTEAFF
j_gene: TRBJ2-7; abundance: NA; v_gene: TRBV4-3; d_gene: NA; CDR3nt: TGCGCCAGCAGCCAAGTTGAGGGTTCCGAGCAGTACTTC; CDR3aa: CASSQVEGSEQYF
j_gene: TRBJ1-1; abundance: many; v_gene: TRBV7-2; d_gene: NA; CDR3nt: TGTGCCAGCAGCTTCGGCGGGACGGCGGCTGAAGCTTTCTTT; CDR3aa: CASSFGGTAAEAFF
j_gene: TRBJ2-7; abundance: once; v_gene: TRBV9; d_gene: TRBD2; CDR3nt: TGTGCCAGCAGCGTCGGACTAGCGGGAGGTGAGCAGTACTTC; CDR3aa: CASSVGLAGGEQYF
j_gene: TRBJ2-7; abundance: NA; v_gene: TRBV7-9; d_gene: TRBD2; CDR3nt: TGTGCCAGCAGCTTATGGAGCGGGAGTAACGACGAGCAGTACTTC; CDR3aa: CASSLWSGSNDEQYF
j_gene: TRBJ1-2; abundance: NA; v_gene: TRBV19; d_gene: TRBD1; CDR3nt: TGTGCCAGTAGTAGGGGACAGGGCGCGCTGGGCTATGGCTACACCTTC; CDR3aa: CASSRGQGALGYGYTF
j_gene: TRBJ2-7; abundance: NA; v_gene: TRBV5-8; d_gene: NA; CDR3nt: TGTGCCAGCAGCTTGGTAGGGTATACCTACGAGCAGTACTTC; CDR3aa: CASSLVGYTYEQYF
j_gene: TRBJ2-1; abundance: NA; v_gene: TRBV29-1; d_gene: NA; CDR3nt: TGCAGCGTTATCGGGGGTCTCGGAGTCGATGAGCAGTTCTTC; CDR3aa: CSVIGGLGVDEQFF
j_gene: TRBJ1-5; abundance: NA; v_gene: TRBV7-9; d_gene: NA; CDR3nt: TGTGCCAGCAGCACCATCGGACCCCAGCATTTT; CDR3aa: CASSTIGPQHF
j_gene: TRBJ1-1; abundance: many; v_gene: TRBV6-1; d_gene: NA; CDR3nt: TGTGCCAGCAGTGAGGGGGGCGTTGCCACTGAAGCTTTCTTT; CDR3aa: CASSEGGVATEAFF
j_gene: TRBJ1-2; abundance: few; v_gene: TRBV11-1; d_gene: TRBD1; CDR3nt: TGTGCCAGCAGCTCTGACAGGGGGCAAGGCTACACCTTC; CDR3aa: CASSSDRGQGYTF